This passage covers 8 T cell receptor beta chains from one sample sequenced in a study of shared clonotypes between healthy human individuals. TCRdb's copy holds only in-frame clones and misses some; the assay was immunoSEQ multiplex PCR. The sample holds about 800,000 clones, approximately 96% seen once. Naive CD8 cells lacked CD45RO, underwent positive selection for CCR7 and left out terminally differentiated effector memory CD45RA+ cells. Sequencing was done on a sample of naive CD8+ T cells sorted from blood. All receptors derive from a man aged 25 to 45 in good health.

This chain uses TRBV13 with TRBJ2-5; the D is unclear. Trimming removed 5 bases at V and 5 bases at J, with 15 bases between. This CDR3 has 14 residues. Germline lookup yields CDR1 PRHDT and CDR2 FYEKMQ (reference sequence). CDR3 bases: TGTGCCAGCAGCGGACCGGAGAAGCGCGAGACCCAGTACTTC. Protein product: CASSGPEKRETQYF.

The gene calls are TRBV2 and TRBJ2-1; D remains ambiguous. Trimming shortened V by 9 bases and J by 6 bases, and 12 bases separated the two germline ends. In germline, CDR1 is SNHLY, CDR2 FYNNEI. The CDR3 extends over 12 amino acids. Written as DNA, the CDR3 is TGTGCCAGTCACCTCAGGATCAATGAGCAGTTCTTC. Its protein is CASHLRINEQFF.

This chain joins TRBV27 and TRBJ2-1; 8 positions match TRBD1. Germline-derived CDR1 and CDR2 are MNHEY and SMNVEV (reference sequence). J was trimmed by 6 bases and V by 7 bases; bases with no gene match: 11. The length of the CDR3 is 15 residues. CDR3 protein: CASIAGSTGVNEQFF. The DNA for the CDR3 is TGTGCCAGCATAGCCGGGTCGACAGGGGTCAATGAGCAGTTCTTC.

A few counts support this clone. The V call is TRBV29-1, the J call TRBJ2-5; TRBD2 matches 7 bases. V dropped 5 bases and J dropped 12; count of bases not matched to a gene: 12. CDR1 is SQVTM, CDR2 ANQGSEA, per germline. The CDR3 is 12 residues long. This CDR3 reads CSVTVAGREKYF. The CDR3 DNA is TGCAGCGTTACGGTAGCGGGTCGCGAAAAGTACTTC.

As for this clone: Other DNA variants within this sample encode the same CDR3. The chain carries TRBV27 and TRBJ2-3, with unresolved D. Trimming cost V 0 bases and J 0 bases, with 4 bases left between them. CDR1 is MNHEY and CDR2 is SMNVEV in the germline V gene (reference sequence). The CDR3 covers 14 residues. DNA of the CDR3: TGTGCCAGCAGTTTATCGAGGAGCACAGATACGCAGTATTTT. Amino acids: CASSLSRSTDTQYF.

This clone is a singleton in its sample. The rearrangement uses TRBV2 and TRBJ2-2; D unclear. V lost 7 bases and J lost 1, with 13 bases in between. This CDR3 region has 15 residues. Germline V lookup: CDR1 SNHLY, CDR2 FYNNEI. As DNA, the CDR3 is TGTGCCAGCACGCCCGTCTTTTTGAACACCGGGGAGCTGTTTTTT. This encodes CASTPVFLNTGELFF.

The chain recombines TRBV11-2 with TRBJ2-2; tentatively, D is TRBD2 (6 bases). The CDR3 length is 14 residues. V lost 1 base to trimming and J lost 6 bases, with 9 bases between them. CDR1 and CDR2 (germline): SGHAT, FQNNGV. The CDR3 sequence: CASSLAGRSGELFF. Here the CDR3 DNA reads TGTGCCAGCAGCTTAGCGGGGAGGTCCGGGGAGCTGTTTTTT.

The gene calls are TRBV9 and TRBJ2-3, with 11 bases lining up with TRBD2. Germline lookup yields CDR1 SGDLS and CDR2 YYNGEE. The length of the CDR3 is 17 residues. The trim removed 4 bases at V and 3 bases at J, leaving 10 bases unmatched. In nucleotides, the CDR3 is TGTGCCAGCAGCCCAGGACTAGCGGGCAGGGGTACAGATACGCAGTATTTT. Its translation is CASSPGLAGRGTDTQYF.